This TCR beta chain was identified during a study of blood T cell repertoires in COVID-19. Study as a whole: There were acute and convalescent COVID-19 samples, and they came from the United States, Italy and Spain. T cells, B-cell-depleted T cells, or PBMCs supplied cDNA or gDNA.

Seattle cases were enrolled at active infection and followed longitudinally. Original processing methods: Amplification of reference gene primers was used by the study to estimate nucleated cell counts. The repertoire was sequenced with immunoSEQ multiplex PCR; TCRdb's copy has only in-frame clones and lacks some. V and J calls plus clone size are reproduced from that table; the DNA served to infer D and trimming. The sample comprises roughly 410,000 clones, around 89% of which are singletons, and roughly 1.6% rests with the top ten. Germline CDR1 and CDR2: SGHTA and FQGNSA. This CDR3 spans 16 amino acids. The J segment lost 5 bases and the V segment lost 3 bases, leaving 12 bases of the junction unmatched.

Sequencing was carried out using peripheral blood. J is TRBJ1-1 and V is TRBV7-2; 7 nucleotides match TRBD1. This sequence was found in a woman aged 40 to 55 with COVID-19, enrolled during active disease. CDR3 residues: CASSFKLTGVGTEAFF. CDR3 sequence (DNA): TGTGCCAGCAGCTTTAAATTAACAGGGGTGGGGACTGAAGCTTTCTTT.